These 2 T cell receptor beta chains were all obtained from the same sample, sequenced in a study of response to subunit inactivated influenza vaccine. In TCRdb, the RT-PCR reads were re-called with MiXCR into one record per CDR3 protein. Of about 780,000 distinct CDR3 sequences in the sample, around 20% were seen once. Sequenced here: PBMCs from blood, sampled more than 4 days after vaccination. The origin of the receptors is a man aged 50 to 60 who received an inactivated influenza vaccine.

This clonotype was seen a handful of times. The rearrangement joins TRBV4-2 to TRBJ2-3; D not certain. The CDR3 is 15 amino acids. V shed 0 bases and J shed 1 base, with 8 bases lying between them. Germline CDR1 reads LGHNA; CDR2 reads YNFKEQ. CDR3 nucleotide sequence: TGTGCCAGCAGCCAAGAATCCCCTGGCACAGATACGCAGTATTTT. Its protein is CASSQESPGTDTQYF.

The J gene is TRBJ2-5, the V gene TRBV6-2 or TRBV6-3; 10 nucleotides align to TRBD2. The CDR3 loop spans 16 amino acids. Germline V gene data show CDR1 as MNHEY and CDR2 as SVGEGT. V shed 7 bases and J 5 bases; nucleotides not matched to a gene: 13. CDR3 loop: CASMLGLAGAGETQYF. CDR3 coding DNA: TGTGCCAGCATGTTGGGGCTAGCGGGGGCGGGGGAGACCCAGTACTTC.